The 21 T cell receptor beta chains below were found in one sample sequenced in a study of T cell clones after liver transplantation. Profiling relied on immunoSEQ multiplex PCR, and the TCRdb table lists in-frame clones only, not all of them. The sample yields about 12,000 clones, under 75% seen once. The sample here was CD8+ T cells from blood, taken at the 22-month timepoint. The receptors here all came from a human patient who received a liver transplant. Some T cells may be provided by the graft donor.

DNA for the CDR3: TGTGCCATCAGTGAAGGGACTAGCGGGATTTACTCCTACAATGAGCAGTTCTTC. This translates into CAISEGTSGIYSYNEQFF. The genes are TRBV10-3 and TRBJ2-1; 13 nucleotides match TRBD2. This CDR3 is built from 18 residues. In germline, CDR1 is ENHRY, CDR2 SYGVKD. Trimming at V came to 3 bases and at J to 0 bases, leaving 5 bases not matched to a gene.

J is TRBJ2-7 and V is TRBV7-6; 7 bases align to TRBD1. CDR3 length: 18 amino acids. Looked up from germline, CDR1 is SGHVS and CDR2 is FNYEAQ. V was pared by 3 bases and J by 5 bases, with 19 bases of the junction left unmatched. In nucleotides, the CDR3 is TGTGCCAGCAGCTTCGACTCAAAACAGGGGACCGCCGCGGACGAGCAGTACTTC. Encoded protein: CASSFDSKQGTAADEQYF.

The rearrangement links TRBV7-3 to TRBJ2-1; 9 nucleotides match TRBD2. The CDR3 has 18 residues. V shed 5 bases, J shed 4 bases, and the junction held 15 bases outside the gene matches. CDR1 SGHTA and CDR2 FQGTGA come from the germline V gene. CDR3 region: CASSQTGYRGRDYNEQFF. Here the CDR3 DNA reads TGTGCCAGCAGCCAAACGGGGTATCGCGGGAGGGATTACAATGAGCAGTTCTTC.

V gene TRBV4-3 combines with J gene TRBJ2-2, with D unresolved. Germline CDR1 LGHNA, CDR2 YSLEER. This CDR3 spans 14 amino acids. V was cut by 4 bases and J by 1 base, with 7 bases left in between. The CDR3 DNA reads as TGCGCCAGCAGCCCGCAAGAGAACACCGGGGAGCTGTTTTTT. The encoded protein is CASSPQENTGELFF.

The chain combines TRBV4-3 with TRBJ1-6; D not resolved. The CDR3 runs 14 residues. Germline assignment: CDR1 LGHNA and CDR2 YSLEER. The V and J ends lost 3 bases and 9 bases respectively, with 12 bases between them. The chain's CDR3 is CASSHRTEGSPLHF. CDR3 coding DNA: TGCGCCAGCAGCCACAGGACCGAGGGTTCACCCCTCCACTTT.

This clone was counted a single time. The gene calls are TRBV7-3 and TRBJ2-3; no firm D call. V gave up 5 bases and J gave up 6 bases, with 12 bases separating them. Per the germline V gene, CDR1 is SGHTA and CDR2 is FQGTGA. The CDR3 has 13 residues. In nucleotides, the CDR3 is TGTGCCAGCAGCCTCCTCAGTTCGGATACGCAGTATTTT. Translating gives CASSLLSSDTQYF.

J is TRBJ2-7 and V is TRBV25-1, with 8 bases that match TRBD2. The CDR3 is 13 amino acids. V was clipped by 6 bases and J by 3 bases; unmatched bases: 4. Germline V CDR1 and CDR2: MGHDK, SYGVNS. The CDR3 region is CASRGAGGYEQYF. The CDR3 DNA reads as TGTGCCAGCAGAGGGGCGGGGGGCTACGAGCAGTACTTC.

The chain employs TRBV18 and TRBJ2-2; D is unclear. V lost 2 bases and J lost 2, with 12 bases in between. Germline CDR1 is KGHSH and CDR2 is LQKENI. The CDR3 runs to 16 residues. The CDR3 DNA follows: TGTGCCAGCTCACCATTACCAAAGGACAACACCGGGGAGCTGTTTTTT. It encodes CASSPLPKDNTGELFF. Variable domain in full (rest from reference TRBV18 and TRBJ2-2): NAGVMQNPRHLVRRRGQEARLRCSPMKGHSHVYWYRQLPEEGLKFMVYLQKENIIDESGMPKERFSAEFPKEGPSILRIQQVVRGDSAAYFCASSPLPKDNTGELFFGEGSRLTVL.

The DNA for the CDR3 is TGTGCCAGCAGCGTTACAGGGATCAGAGGCTGTGGCTACACCTTC. Encoded protein: CASSVTGIRGCGYTF. V usage is TRBV6-1 and J usage is TRBJ1-2, with D maybe TRBD1 (6 bases). The V end lost 6 bases, the J end lost 7 bases, and 21 bases lay between the germline ends. Germline CDR1 MNHNS, CDR2 SASEGT. The CDR3 totals 15 residues.

This chain connects TRBV27 to TRBJ1-2; D is ambiguous. The CDR3 is made up of 13 amino acids. Trimming removed 8 bases from V and 4 bases from J, with 14 bases in between. Germline CDR1 and CDR2: MNHEY and SMNVEV (reference sequence). The CDR3 spells CASSSGRPYGYTF. CDR3 bases: TGTGCCAGCTCTTCGGGGAGACCCTATGGCTACACCTTC.

This clone was detected a few times. This chain joins TRBV4-1 and TRBJ2-7; TRBD1 agrees at 7 bases. The CDR3 spans 15 residues. Losses at the gene ends were 4 bases for V and 6 bases for J; bases not matched to a gene: 12. Germline CDR1 reads MGHRA; CDR2 reads YSYEKL. CDR3 sequence reads: CASSPRDSEISEQYF. The CDR3 nucleotides are TGCGCCAGCAGCCCCCGGGACAGTGAAATCTCCGAGCAGTACTTC.

The chain couples TRBV5-4 to TRBJ2-1; D tentatively reads TRBD1 or TRBD2 (5 bases each). The CDR3 has 14 residues. Germline-derived CDR1 and CDR2 are SGHNT and YYREEE (reference sequence). V was pared by 4 bases and J by 1 base, with 9 bases between. The chain's CDR3 is CASSVGESYNEQFF. The CDR3 nucleotides read TGTGCCAGCAGCGTAGGGGAGTCCTACAATGAGCAGTTCTTC.

This chain joins TRBV18 and TRBJ2-7; D is perhaps TRBD2 (7 bases). V lost 2 bases, J lost 4 bases, and 15 bases lay in between. The CDR3 has 15 residues. The germline V gene has CDR1 KGHSH and CDR2 LQKENI. In DNA form, the CDR3 reads TGTGCCAGCTCACCAGGTGGGGGGGCTCGGTACGAGCAGTACTTC. Translation gives CASSPGGGARYEQYF.

CDR3 in DNA: TGTGCCAGCAGCTTAAGACCTGTCAACGAGCAGTACTTC. Its protein product is CASSLRPVNEQYF. This chain links TRBV7-8 with TRBJ2-7; unclear D gene. The CDR3 consists of 13 residues. Trimming took off 2 bases at V and 5 bases at J, with 10 bases between the two ends. CDR1 is SGHVS, CDR2 FQNEAQ, per germline.

The chain combines TRBV7-2 with TRBJ2-1; D might be TRBD2 (5 bases). With 4 bases removed from V and 0 bases from J, the gap between germline ends came to 10 bases. Germline V gene lookup returns CDR1 SGHTA and CDR2 FQGNSA. This CDR3 spans 15 amino acids. CDR3 region: CASSSDRGSYNEQFF. The CDR3 nucleotides read TGTGCCAGCAGCTCAGACCGGGGCTCCTACAATGAGCAGTTCTTC.

CDR3 DNA sequence: TGTGCCAGCAGCTTAGGGCAGTTTCCCTATGGCTACACCTTC. Translating gives CASSLGQFPYGYTF. The chain employs TRBV7-9 and TRBJ1-2; the D is unclear. The germline V gene has CDR1 SEHNR and CDR2 FQNEAQ (reference sequence). V was shortened by 1 base and J by 4 bases, with 10 bases between the two germline ends. This CDR3 has 14 residues.

V is TRBV7-3 and J is TRBJ1-3; D ambiguous. CDR1 SGHTA and CDR2 FQGTGA come from the germline V gene. The length of the CDR3 is 15 residues. V was pared by 5 bases and J by 3 bases, with 14 bases between. CDR3 nucleotide sequence: TGTGCCAGCAGCGTAGGGCCTGGATATGGAAACACCATATATTTT. Translating it yields CASSVGPGYGNTIYF.

The V gene is TRBV30, the J gene TRBJ1-2; tentatively, D is TRBD1 (5 bases). Trimming took 5 bases from V and 5 from J, leaving 24 bases between them. CDR1 GTSNPN and CDR2 SVGIG come from the germline V gene (reference sequence). The CDR3 length is 16 residues. The CDR3 DNA sequence: TGTGCCTGGTGGGGACCAAACGAGGGCGCTTCTTATGGCTACACCTTC. Translating gives CAWWGPNEGASYGYTF.

The chain combines TRBV5-4 with TRBJ2-1, with D possibly TRBD1 on 5 matching bases. Trimming stripped 1 base from V and 4 bases from J, with 9 bases between. The CDR3 is 14 residues long. The V gene's germline CDR1 is SGHNT and CDR2 YYREEE (reference sequence). The CDR3 reads CASSLTGNYNEQFF. Written as DNA, the CDR3 is TGTGCCAGCAGCTTGACAGGAAATTACAATGAGCAGTTCTTC.

The genes are TRBV27 and TRBJ1-5; D remains unclear. CDR3 length: 13 residues. Looked up from germline, CDR1 is MNHEY and CDR2 is SMNVEV (reference sequence). Trimming stripped 6 bases from V and 4 bases from J, with 10 bases between. The CDR3 reads CASRTEANQPQHF. DNA of the CDR3: TGTGCCAGCAGAACAGAGGCAAATCAGCCCCAGCATTTT.

This chain uses TRBV6-6 with TRBJ1-2; D unclear. The CDR3 is 13 residues long. Germline V lookup: CDR1 MNHNY, CDR2 SVGAGI (reference sequence). Trimming shortened V by 6 bases and J by 4 bases, and 12 bases separated the two germline ends. The DNA of the CDR3 is TGTGCCAGCAGCTTAGACTCTATCTATGGCTACACCTTC. Translating it yields CASSLDSIYGYTF.